Below, 25 T cell receptor beta chains from the same sample are listed, as sequenced in a study of blood T cell repertoires in COVID-19. Here immunoSEQ multiplex PCR was the method, and the copy in TCRdb shows in-frame clones only, minus some. This table has 45,000 to 60,000 clones, roughly 80% appearing once. Sequencing was done on a sample of peripheral blood. The receptors come from a man older than 75 with COVID-19, enrolled during active disease.

The chain has TRBV6-1 and TRBJ1-3; unclear D gene. V lost 1 base to trimming and J lost 2 bases, with 6 bases between them. This CDR3 is 14 amino acids long. Germline V lookup: CDR1 MNHNS, CDR2 SASEGT. The CDR3 DNA follows: TGTGCCAGCAGTGAAGGTCCCACTGGAAACACCATATATTTT. It translates to CASSEGPTGNTIYF.

The V call is TRBV7-9, the J call TRBJ2-2, with 12 bases matching TRBD2. The CDR3 loop spans 15 amino acids. V shed 5 bases and J 8 bases; nucleotides not matched to a gene: 6. Germline loops: CDR1 SEHNR, CDR2 FQNEAQ (reference sequence). The CDR3 nucleotides are TGTGCCAGCAGCCCCGGACTAGCGGGGATTGGGGAGCTGTTTTTT. Translated, it gives CASSPGLAGIGELFF.

The genes are TRBV6-5 and TRBJ2-1; the match to TRBD2 covers 11 bases. The J segment lost 5 bases and the V segment lost 2 bases, leaving 5 bases of the junction unmatched. Germline assignment: CDR1 MNHEY and CDR2 SVGAGI. The CDR3 is 16 amino acids. CDR3 nucleotide sequence: TGTGCCAGCAGTTACACCCCGGGACTAGCGGACAATGAGCAGTTCTTC. This translates into CASSYTPGLADNEQFF.

This sequence joins TRBV30 and TRBJ2-3, with D perhaps TRBD1 (6 bases). Deletions cut 0 bases from V and 4 bases from J, with 8 bases between. Germline CDR1 is GTSNPN and CDR2 is SVGIG (reference sequence). The CDR3 spans 13 residues. This chain's CDR3 is CAWSVQGSDTQYF. DNA of the CDR3: TGTGCCTGGAGTGTTCAGGGGTCAGATACGCAGTATTTT.

The CDR3 nucleotides are TGCAGTGCTAGTGGTTCTGCCAGGACCTACGAGCAGTACTTC. This gives the protein CSASGSARTYEQYF. The gene calls are TRBV20-1 and TRBJ2-7, with no clear D. V was clipped by 3 bases and J by 2 bases, with 14 bases between them. This CDR3 contains 14 residues. Germline values: CDR1 DFQATT, CDR2 SNEGSKA (reference sequence).

This chain uses TRBV11-3 with TRBJ2-1; D is uncertain. The V gene's germline CDR1 is SGHNT and CDR2 YENEEA. V was cut by 4 bases and J by 3 bases, with 13 bases left in between. The CDR3 runs to 15 residues. The CDR3 DNA sequence: TGTGCCAGCAGCTCCTACGGATCTAGCTACAATGAGCAGTTCTTC. Protein sequence: CASSSYGSSYNEQFF.

This clone was seen only once. The chain links TRBV7-6 to TRBJ2-5; TRBD1 agrees at 9 bases. V was pared by 5 bases and J by 5 bases, with 9 bases of the junction left unmatched. CDR1 and CDR2 from the germline V gene are SGHVS and FNYEAQ. This CDR3 is built from 15 residues. The CDR3 DNA sequence: TGTGCCAGCAGCAAAGACAGGGGGATAACTGAGACCCAGTACTTC. Protein: CASSKDRGITETQYF.

J is TRBJ1-6 and V is TRBV7-2; maybe TRBD1 (6 bases). CDR3 length: 14 amino acids. Germline V CDR1 and CDR2: SGHTA, FQGNSA. V was cut by 7 bases and J by 9 bases, with 16 bases left in between. The CDR3 spells CASNSFRTASPLHF. CDR3 sequence (DNA): TGTGCCAGCAACAGCTTCCGGACAGCTTCACCCCTCCACTTT.

The chain combines TRBV4-1 with TRBJ1-5; D is uncertain. Germline values: CDR1 MGHRA, CDR2 YSYEKL. The CDR3 has 13 residues. Trimming took 0 bases from V and 7 from J, leaving 7 bases between them. CDR3 region: CASSQDYEQPQHF. CDR3 DNA sequence: TGCGCCAGCAGCCAAGATTATGAGCAGCCCCAGCATTTT.

This chain uses TRBV6-6 with TRBJ1-3; TRBD1 agrees at 8 bases. Germline V gene sequence: CDR1 MNHNY, CDR2 SVGAGI (reference sequence). CDR3 length: 14 residues. Trimming took 0 bases from V and 8 from J; bases not matched to a gene: 3. CDR3 in DNA: TGTGCCAGCAGTTACTCTGACAGGGGAGACACCATATATTTT. It codes for CASSYSDRGDTIYF.

CDR3 residues: CSVEGRGYGYTF. The DNA for the CDR3 is TGCAGCGTTGAAGGAAGGGGCTATGGCTACACCTTC. The chain couples TRBV29-1 to TRBJ1-2; TRBD1 might be the D (5 bases). CDR1 and CDR2 (germline): SQVTM, ANQGSEA. V lost 1 base, J lost 4 bases, and 7 bases lay in between. CDR3 size: 12 residues. The full variable domain, rest sourced from reference TRBV29-1 and TRBJ1-2, is SAVISQKPSRDICQRGTSLTIQCQVDSQVTMMFWYRQQPGQSLTLIATANQGSEATYESGFVIDKFPISRPNLTFSTLTVSNMSPEDSSIYLCSVEGRGYGYTFGSGTRLTVV.

This chain connects TRBV5-1 to TRBJ2-3; TRBD2 matches at 12 bases. The length of the CDR3 is 16 residues. V dropped 4 bases and J dropped 4; count of bases not matched to a gene: 7. Germline V CDR1 and CDR2: SGHRS, YFSETQ. Written as DNA, the CDR3 is TGCGCCAGCAGCGATTTACTAGCGGGGGGACCAGATACGCAGTATTTT. It specifies CASSDLLAGGPDTQYF.

The chain joins TRBV5-6 to TRBJ1-3; D remains ambiguous. The germline V and J ends were trimmed by 2 bases and 0 bases, with 9 bases remaining between them. Germline V gene sequence: CDR1 SGHDT, CDR2 YYEEEE. The CDR3 contains 15 residues. The CDR3 loop is CASSFGGFSGNTIYF. For the CDR3, the DNA is TGTGCCAGCAGCTTTGGAGGGTTCTCTGGAAACACCATATATTTT. Full variable domain (outside the CDR3, taken from reference TRBV5-6 and TRBJ1-3): DAGVTQSPTHLIKTRGQQVTLRCSPKSGHDTVSWYQQALGQGPQFIFQYYEEEERQRGNFPDRFSGHQFPNYSSELNVNALLLGDSALYLCASSFGGFSGNTIYFGEGSWLTVV.

The chain recombines TRBV24-1 with TRBJ2-7, with 8 bases aligning to TRBD1. The CDR3 sequence is 13 residues long. Germline trimming cut 2 bases from V and 7 bases from J; bases unmatched to any gene: 3. The germline CDR1 and CDR2 sequences are KGHDR and SFDVKD. CDR3 DNA: TGTGCCACCAGTGATTCACGGACAGGGGAGCAGTACTTC. The encoded protein is CATSDSRTGEQYF.

The V and J genes are TRBV7-8 and TRBJ1-4; TRBD1 agrees at 8 bases. The CDR3 totals 15 residues. With V trimmed by 5 bases and J by 5 bases, 7 bases remained unmatched. Looked up from germline, CDR1 is SGHVS and CDR2 is FQNEAQ. This CDR3 reads CASSPTTGENEKLFF. CDR3 sequence (DNA): TGTGCCAGCAGCCCAACGACAGGGGAAAATGAAAAACTGTTTTTT.

The chain carries TRBV14 and TRBJ2-6; D is uncertain. The CDR3 totals 15 residues. The V end was cut by 4 bases, the J end by 2 bases, with 9 bases between. The germline V gene has CDR1 SGHDN and CDR2 FVKESK. The CDR3 DNA follows: TGTGCCAGCAGCCTAGCCACTCCTGGGGCCAACGTCCTGACTTTC. Residues: CASSLATPGANVLTF.

V gene TRBV6-1 combines with J gene TRBJ1-1, with 9 bases fitting TRBD1. The CDR3 has 13 residues. CDR1 is MNHNS and CDR2 is SASEGT in the germline V gene. Unmatched junction bases numbered 4, after V lost 1 base and J lost 10 bases. The chain's CDR3 is CASSEDWDRVAFF. DNA of the CDR3: TGTGCCAGCAGTGAAGATTGGGACAGGGTAGCTTTCTTT.

The chain employs TRBV27 and TRBJ1-4, with D maybe TRBD1 (6 bases). CDR1 MNHEY and CDR2 SMNVEV come from the germline V gene (reference sequence). This CDR3 comprises 14 residues. V was cut by 2 bases and J by 12 bases, with 16 bases left in between. In DNA, the CDR3 is TGTGCCAGCAGTTTAACGTACAGGGTTGGTGAACTGTTTTTT. It codes for CASSLTYRVGELFF.

The V and J genes are TRBV7-3 and TRBJ1-1; a possible D gene is TRBD1 (6 bases). This CDR3 comprises 16 residues. The germline V gene has CDR1 SGHTA and CDR2 FQGTGA. The V end was cut by 5 bases, the J end by 4 bases, with 20 bases between. This chain's CDR3 is CASSPPGFQGITEAFF. Here the CDR3 DNA reads TGTGCCAGCAGCCCTCCCGGTTTTCAGGGGATCACTGAAGCTTTCTTT.

The rearrangement uses TRBV28 and TRBJ2-3, with TRBD2 identical over 8 bases. V gave up 3 bases and J gave up 2 bases; unmatched junction bases: 4. CDR1 and CDR2 from the germline V gene are MDHEN and SYDVKM. This CDR3 region has 15 residues. The CDR3 loop is CASSLGGGPTDTQYF. The CDR3 DNA reads as TGTGCCAGCAGTTTGGGCGGGGGGCCCACAGATACGCAGTATTTT.

This chain joins TRBV29-1 and TRBJ2-3; 11 nucleotides agree with TRBD2. Germline CDR1 and CDR2: SQVTM and ANQGSEA. This CDR3 has 15 residues. Trimming took 7 bases from V and 0 from J; bases not matched to a gene: 6. The DNA of the CDR3 is TGCAGCGCTCAGACTAGCGGGACGAGCACAGATACGCAGTATTTT. Protein sequence: CSAQTSGTSTDTQYF.

This chain uses TRBV3-1 (or the pseudogene TRBV3-2) with TRBJ1-1; D is unclear. The V end was cut by 2 bases, the J end by 7 bases, with 14 bases between. Germline values: CDR1 LGHDT, CDR2 YNNKEL (reference sequence). The CDR3 is 14 amino acids. In DNA, the CDR3 is TGTGCCAGCAGCCAAAGACCCCCTGGAGGTGAAGCTTTCTTT. The encoded protein is CASSQRPPGGEAFF.

The V gene is TRBV20-1, the J gene TRBJ1-1; no clear D gene. The CDR3 is made up of 15 amino acids. V was trimmed by 3 bases and J by 1 base, leaving 15 bases between them. CDR1 and CDR2 (germline): DFQATT, SNEGSKA (reference sequence). CDR3 sequence reads: CSASVLRPTNTEAFF. As DNA, the CDR3 is TGCAGTGCTAGTGTACTACGACCGACGAACACTGAAGCTTTCTTT.

V gene TRBV7-3 combines with J gene TRBJ1-1, with D unresolved. Trimming removed 0 bases at V and 1 base at J, with 6 bases between. The CDR3 extends over 14 amino acids. Germline V CDR1 and CDR2: SGHTA, FQGTGA. This CDR3 reads CASSLTQENTEAFF. CDR3 bases: TGTGCCAGCAGCTTAACGCAGGAGAACACTGAAGCTTTCTTT.

The rearrangement joins TRBV7-3 to TRBJ2-1; 9 bases line up with TRBD1. The V gene end was trimmed by 8 bases and the J gene end by 5 bases; junction bases not matched to a gene: 4. This CDR3 has 13 amino acids. Per germline, CDR1 SGHTA and CDR2 FQGTGA. In DNA form, the CDR3 reads TGTGCCAGCGGACAGGGGTCCGACAATGAGCAGTTCTTC. Translation gives CASGQGSDNEQFF.